This is a list of T cell receptor beta chains from one sample in a study of neoadjuvant anti-PD-1 for oral cavity cancer. The data were produced by immunoSEQ multiplex PCR, yet TCRdb's version contains in-frame clones alone and is incomplete. In the table there are 10,000 to 15,000 clones, 60% to 85% of which are singletons. The input for sequencing was PBMCs, taken after nivolumab (anti-PD-1) treatment. The receptors come from a person aged 40 to 85 with oral cavity squamous cell carcinoma. The CDR3 runs from the conserved cysteine through the conserved F or W. The order of the fields is J gene, D gene, clone size, V gene, CDR3 protein, CDR3 DNA. A D gene is named only where the DNA matches it firmly. The size field is filled for only some rows; it gives once, few, many or a size class.

TRBJ1-6,-,-,TRBV19,CASTGTFNSPLHF,TGTGCCAGTACGGGGACCTTCAATTCACCCCTCCACTTT
TRBJ2-3,TRBD2,-,TRBV27,CASSPGLAGGLQYF,TGTGCCAGCAGTCCCGGACTAGCGGGAGGGTTGCAGTATTTT
TRBJ1-5,TRBD1,-,TRBV7-2,CASSLSGQNPRPQHF,TGTGCCAGCAGCTTATCGGGACAGAACCCTCGGCCCCAGCATTTT
TRBJ1-4,-,-,TRBV19,CASSPGAANEKLFF,TGTGCCAGTAGTCCCGGGGCAGCTAATGAAAAACTGTTTTTT
TRBJ2-3,-,-,TRBV6-1,CASSNSQPDTQYF,TGTGCCAGCAGTAACTCCCAGCCAGATACGCAGTATTTT
TRBJ1-6,-,-,TRBV6-6,CASILDGRLDYSPLHF,TGTGCCAGCATTCTAGACGGGCGCCTTGATTATTCACCCCTCCACTTT
TRBJ2-1,TRBD2,-,TRBV19,CASSIPSGIASLAYNEQFF,TGTGCCAGTAGTATACCTAGCGGGATCGCAAGTCTGGCCTACAATGAGCAGTTCTTC
TRBJ2-7,TRBD2,few,TRBV9,CASSVEPAGGAYEQYF,TGTGCCAGCAGCGTAGAACCAGCGGGGGGAGCCTACGAGCAGTACTTC
TRBJ1-1,TRBD1,-,TRBV2,CASPRSARRLGDSTEAFF,TGTGCCAGTCCCCGATCAGCACGGCGTTTGGGGGACAGCACTGAAGCTTTCTTT
TRBJ1-6,-,-,TRBV7-3,CASSLTGSSYNSPLHF,TGTGCCAGCAGCTTAACGGGCAGCTCCTATAATTCACCCCTCCACTTT
TRBJ2-1,-,-,TRBV29-1,CSVGEDNEQFF,TGCAGCGTTGGGGAAGACAATGAGCAGTTCTTC
TRBJ2-2,-,few,TRBV19,CASSILGLATGELFF,TGTGCCAGTAGTATTTTAGGGTTGGCCACCGGGGAGCTGTTTTTT
TRBJ1-4,-,-,TRBV30,CAWSLPSSYFEKLFF,TGTGCCTGGAGCCTCCCCTCCAGTTACTTCGAAAAACTGTTTTTT
TRBJ2-7,TRBD1,-,TRBV28,CASSLEQGAYEQYF,TGTGCCAGCAGTTTGGAGCAGGGGGCCTACGAGCAGTACTTC
TRBJ2-1,-,-,TRBV10-3,CAISESRPWMDNEQFF,TGTGCCATCAGTGAGTCCCGTCCATGGATGGACAATGAGCAGTTCTTC
TRBJ1-1,-,-,TRBV7-6,CASSFAENTEAFF,TGTGCCAGCAGCTTTGCGGAGAACACTGAAGCTTTCTTT
TRBJ1-2,-,-,TRBV2,CASIGDPGGSYTF,TGTGCCAGCATTGGGGACCCCGGCGGCAGCTACACCTTC
TRBJ2-7,TRBD1,-,TRBV5-1,CASSPRDRRLLSYEQYF,TGCGCCAGCAGCCCCCGGGACAGGCGGCTCCTATCCTACGAGCAGTACTTC
TRBJ1-1,-,-,TRBV10-1,CASSESTGKVNTEAFF,TGCGCCAGCAGTGAGTCAACAGGGAAGGTGAACACTGAAGCTTTCTTT
TRBJ2-2,TRBD2,-,TRBV18,CASSRGRAYTGELFF,TGTGCCAGCTCACGCGGGAGGGCCTACACCGGGGAGCTGTTTTTT
TRBJ1-1,-,-,TRBV5-1,CASSEQWGVTEAFF,TGCGCCAGCAGCGAACAGTGGGGGGTTACTGAAGCTTTCTTT
TRBJ2-7,TRBD2,-,TRBV29-1,CSVDSGGGYEQYF,TGCAGCGTTGACTCGGGAGGAGGTTACGAGCAGTACTTC
TRBJ2-3,-,-,TRBV2,CASEPVLSTDTQYF,TGTGCCAGCGAACCCGTTTTAAGCACAGATACGCAGTATTTT
TRBJ1-5,-,-,TRBV19,CASKEFNQPQHF,TGTGCCAGTAAGGAGTTCAATCAGCCCCAGCATTTT
TRBJ2-1,TRBD1,-,TRBV7-6,CASSPWTGAYYNEQFF,TGTGCCAGCAGCCCCTGGACAGGGGCTTACTACAATGAGCAGTTCTTC
TRBJ2-6,-,-,TRBV13,CASFPGAGANVLTF,TGTGCCAGTTTCCCCGGTGCAGGGGCCAACGTCCTGACTTTC
TRBJ2-3,-,-,TRBV5-1,CASSLAQGNTDTQYF,TGCGCCAGCAGCTTGGCCCAGGGAAACACAGATACGCAGTATTTT
TRBJ1-1,-,-,TRBV27,CASTPIRGWRVNTEAFF,TGTGCCAGCACTCCAATTAGGGGTTGGAGGGTGAACACTGAAGCTTTCTTT